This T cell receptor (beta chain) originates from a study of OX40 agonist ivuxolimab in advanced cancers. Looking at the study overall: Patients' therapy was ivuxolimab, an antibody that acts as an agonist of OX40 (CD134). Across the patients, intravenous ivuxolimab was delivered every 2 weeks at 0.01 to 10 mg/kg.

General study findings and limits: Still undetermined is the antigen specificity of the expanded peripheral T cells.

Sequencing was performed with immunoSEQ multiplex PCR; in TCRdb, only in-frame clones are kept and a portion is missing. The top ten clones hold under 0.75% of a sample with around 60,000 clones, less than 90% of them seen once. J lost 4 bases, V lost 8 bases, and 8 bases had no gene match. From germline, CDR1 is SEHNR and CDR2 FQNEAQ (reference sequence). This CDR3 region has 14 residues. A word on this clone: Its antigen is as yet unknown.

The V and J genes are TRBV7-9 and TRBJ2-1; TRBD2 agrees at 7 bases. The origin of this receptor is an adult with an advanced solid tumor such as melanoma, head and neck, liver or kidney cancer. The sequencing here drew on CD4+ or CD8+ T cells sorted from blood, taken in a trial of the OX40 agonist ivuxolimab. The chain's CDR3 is CASLELAAYNEQFF. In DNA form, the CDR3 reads TGTGCCAGCCTAGAGCTAGCGGCATACAATGAGCAGTTCTTC.